One sample yielded the 5 T cell receptor beta chains listed below, sequenced in a study of T cell responses to AZD1222 COVID-19 vaccine. Libraries were prepared by immunoSEQ multiplex PCR; TCRdb keeps only in-frame clonotypes and omits some of them. Of over 100,000 clones listed, approximately 83% were seen once; the top ten hold about 9%. Sequences were derived from peripheral blood, sampled on day 0 of AZD1222 vaccination. Receptors originate from an adult in good health.

The V call is TRBV28, the J call TRBJ2-7; D is undetermined. Trimming pared 6 bases from V and 7 bases from J, leaving 13 bases between. The V gene's germline CDR1 is MDHEN and CDR2 SYDVKM. The CDR3 runs to 12 residues. The CDR3 is CASREMGGEQYF. Written as DNA, the CDR3 is TGTGCCAGCAGGGAGATGGGTGGGGAGCAGTACTTC.

The chain employs TRBV30 and TRBJ2-3, with 15 bases lining up with TRBD2. Germline loops: CDR1 GTSNPN, CDR2 SVGIG (reference sequence). V lost 5 bases to trimming and J lost 3 bases; unmatched junction nucleotides: 0. The CDR3 covers 14 residues. In DNA, the CDR3 is TGTGCCTGGGGACTAGCGGGGGGGACAGATACGCAGTATTTT. This gives the protein CAWGLAGGTDTQYF.

This CDR3 reads CASSSAGGSRGEQYF. CDR3 sequence (DNA): TGTGCCAGCAGTTCTGCCGGGGGTTCCCGGGGGGAGCAGTACTTC. This sequence joins TRBV28 and TRBJ2-7; TRBD2 is a possible D gene (6 bases). This CDR3 comprises 15 residues. Trimming pared 4 bases from V and 7 bases from J, leaving 20 bases between. Germline values: CDR1 MDHEN, CDR2 SYDVKM.

The table lists this clone with a count of one. This may arise from a read error, as a much more abundant clone is one base away. The chain has TRBV6-1 and TRBJ2-7, with D uncertain. V dropped 2 bases and J dropped 3 bases, with 2 bases sitting between them. CDR3 length equals 11 residues. Germline V gene data show CDR1 as MNHNS and CDR2 as SASEGT. The CDR3 loop reads CASSENYEQYF. In DNA form, the CDR3 reads TGTGCCAGCAGTGAAAACTACGAGCAGTACTTC.

V is TRBV6-1 and J is TRBJ1-4; unclear D gene. CDR1 is MNHNS, CDR2 SASEGT, per germline. The CDR3 runs to 15 residues. Trimming cost V 7 bases and J 4 bases, with 16 bases left between them. CDR3 nucleotides: TGTGCCAGCACTAGCCACCAACCGGGTAATGAAAAACTGTTTTTT. Its protein product is CASTSHQPGNEKLFF.